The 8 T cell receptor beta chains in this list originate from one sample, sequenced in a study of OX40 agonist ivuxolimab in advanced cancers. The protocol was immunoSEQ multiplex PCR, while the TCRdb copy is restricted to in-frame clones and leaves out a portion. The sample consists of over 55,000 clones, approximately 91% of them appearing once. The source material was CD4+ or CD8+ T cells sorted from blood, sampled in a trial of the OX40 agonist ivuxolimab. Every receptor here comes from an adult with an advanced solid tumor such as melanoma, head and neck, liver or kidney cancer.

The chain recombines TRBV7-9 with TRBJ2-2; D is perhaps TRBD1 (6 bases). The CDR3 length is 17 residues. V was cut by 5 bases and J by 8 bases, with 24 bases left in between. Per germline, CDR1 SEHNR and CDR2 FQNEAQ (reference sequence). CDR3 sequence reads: CASSTPGTPTKKGELFF. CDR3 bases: TGTGCCAGCAGCACACCCGGGACACCTACAAAGAAGGGGGAGCTGTTTTTT.

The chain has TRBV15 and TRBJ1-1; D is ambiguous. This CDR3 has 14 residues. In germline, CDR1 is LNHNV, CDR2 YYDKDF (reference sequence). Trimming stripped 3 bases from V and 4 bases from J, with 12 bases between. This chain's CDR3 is CATSRQTTTTEAFF. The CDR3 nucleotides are TGTGCCACCAGCAGGCAGACAACTACCACTGAAGCTTTCTTT.

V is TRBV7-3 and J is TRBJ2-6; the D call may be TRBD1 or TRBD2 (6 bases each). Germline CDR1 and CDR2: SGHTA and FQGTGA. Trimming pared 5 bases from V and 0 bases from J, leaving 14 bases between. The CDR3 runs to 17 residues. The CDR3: CASSRSGADSGANVLTF. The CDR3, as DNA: TGTGCCAGCAGCCGGTCGGGGGCGGACTCTGGGGCCAACGTCCTGACTTTC.

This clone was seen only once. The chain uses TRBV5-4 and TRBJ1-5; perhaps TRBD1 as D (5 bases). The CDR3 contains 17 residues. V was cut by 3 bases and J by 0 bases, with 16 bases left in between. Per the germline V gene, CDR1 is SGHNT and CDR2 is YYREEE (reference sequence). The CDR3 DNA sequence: TGTGCCAGCAGCTCGAAGACAGATTTAACTAGCAATCAGCCCCAGCATTTT. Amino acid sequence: CASSSKTDLTSNQPQHF.

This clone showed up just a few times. The DNA for the CDR3 is TGTGCCAGCAGTCCGGGACGGACGAACACTGAAGCTTTCTTT. It codes for CASSPGRTNTEAFF. The chain is built from TRBV2 and TRBJ1-1, with TRBD1 as a possible D gene (5 bases). Germline assignment: CDR1 SNHLY and CDR2 FYNNEI. The CDR3 extends over 14 amino acids. The V and J ends lost 5 bases and 1 base respectively, with 11 bases between them.

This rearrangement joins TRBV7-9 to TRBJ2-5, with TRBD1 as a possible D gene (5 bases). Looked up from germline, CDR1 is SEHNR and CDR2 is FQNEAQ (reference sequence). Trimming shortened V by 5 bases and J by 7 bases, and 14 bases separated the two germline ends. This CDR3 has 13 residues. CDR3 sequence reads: CASSLYDSRTQYF. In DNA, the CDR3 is TGTGCCAGCAGCCTTTATGACAGTCGGACCCAGTACTTC.

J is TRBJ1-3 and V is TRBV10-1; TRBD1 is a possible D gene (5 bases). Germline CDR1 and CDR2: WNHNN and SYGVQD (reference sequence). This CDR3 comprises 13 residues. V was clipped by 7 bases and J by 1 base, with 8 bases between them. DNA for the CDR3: TGCGCCAGCACCCCAGGGTCTGGAAACACCATATATTTT. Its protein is CASTPGSGNTIYF.

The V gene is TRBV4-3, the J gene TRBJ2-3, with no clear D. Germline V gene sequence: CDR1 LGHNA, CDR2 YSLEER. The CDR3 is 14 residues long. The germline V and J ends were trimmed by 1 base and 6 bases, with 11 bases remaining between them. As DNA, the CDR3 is TGCGCCAGCAGCCAAGGACCCGGGCGGGATACGCAGTATTTT. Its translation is CASSQGPGRDTQYF.